The rows below give T cell receptor beta chains drawn from one sample of a study of blood T cells in healthy people across ages. TCRdb fed the 5' RACE reads into MiXCR, producing one record per CDR3 protein. The repertoire holds 630,000 or so distinct CDR3 sequences, with approximately 30% as singletons. Sequences were obtained from blood. These receptors were obtained from a woman of 80 years or more in good health. Each CDR3 is given with its conserved first and last residue. A D gene is named only where the DNA matches it firmly. Part of the rows lack a size; the others show once, few, many or a class for expanded clones.

TRBV12-3/TRBV12-4,TRBJ2-7,.,few,CASSPTGVAYNEQYF,TGTGCCAGCAGTCCAACGGGGGTCGCCTACAATGAGCAGTACTTC
TRBV7-6,TRBJ2-3,TRBD2,.,CASSLGPGLATDTQYF,TGTGCCAGCAGCTTAGGGCCCGGACTAGCCACAGATACGCAGTATTTT
TRBV12-5,TRBJ1-4,.,.,CASGLGHTNEELFF,TGTGCTAGTGGTTTGGGGCACACTAATGAAGAACTGTTTTTT
TRBV5-1,TRBJ2-1,.,many,CASSFELSGTPNEQFF,TGCGCCAGCAGCTTCGAGCTGTCCGGGACACCGAATGAGCAGTTCTTC
TRBV4-2,TRBJ1-1,.,many,CASSQEVLWGTEAFF,TGTGCCAGCAGCCAAGAGGTTCTTTGGGGCACTGAAGCTTTCTTT
TRBV20-1,TRBJ2-7,.,once,CSAIGGGYEQYF,TGCAGTGCAATAGGGGGTGGATACGAGCAGTACTTC
TRBV7-2,TRBJ2-5,.,.,CASSLALGEQYF,TGTGCCAGCAGCTTAGCCCTGGGGGAGCAGTACTTC
TRBV3-1,TRBJ2-1,TRBD2,many,CASSRSGTRFLDEQFF,TGTGCCAGCAGCCGCAGCGGGACCCGTTTTTTGGATGAGCAGTTCTTC
TRBV11-2,TRBJ2-7,.,few,CASSLGRPGAYEQYF,TGTGCCAGCAGCTTAGGGCGGCCGGGGGCCTACGAGCAGTACTTC
TRBV5-4,TRBJ1-1,.,many,CASSSQDRDRTEAFF,TGTGCCAGCAGCTCCCAGGACCGAGATCGAACTGAAGCTTTCTTT
TRBV15,TRBJ1-2,.,many,CATSRDRLSGYTF,TGTGCCACCAGCCGAGACAGGCTCTCTGGCTACACCTTC
TRBV2,TRBJ2-1,.,.,CASATITTYNEQFF,TGTGCCAGCGCCACGATAACAACCTACAATGAGCAGTTCTTC
TRBV20-1,TRBJ2-4,TRBD2,.,CSALSGLPPREQYF,TGCAGTGCTCTATCGGGACTACCTCCCCGGGAGCAGTACTTC
TRBV20-1,TRBJ2-4,TRBD2,.,CSARGTSGSRDIQYF,TGCAGTGCTAGAGGGACTAGCGGGAGTAGGGACATTCAGTACTTC
TRBV6-2/TRBV6-3,TRBJ2-1,.,many,CASSLPGGLSNEQFF,TGTGCCAGCAGTCTCCCGGGGGGCCTCTCTAATGAGCAGTTCTTC
TRBV28,TRBJ2-7,TRBD1,.,CASSSTGGVYNEQYF,TGTGCCAGCAGTTCGACAGGGGGGGTCTACAATGAGCAGTACTTC